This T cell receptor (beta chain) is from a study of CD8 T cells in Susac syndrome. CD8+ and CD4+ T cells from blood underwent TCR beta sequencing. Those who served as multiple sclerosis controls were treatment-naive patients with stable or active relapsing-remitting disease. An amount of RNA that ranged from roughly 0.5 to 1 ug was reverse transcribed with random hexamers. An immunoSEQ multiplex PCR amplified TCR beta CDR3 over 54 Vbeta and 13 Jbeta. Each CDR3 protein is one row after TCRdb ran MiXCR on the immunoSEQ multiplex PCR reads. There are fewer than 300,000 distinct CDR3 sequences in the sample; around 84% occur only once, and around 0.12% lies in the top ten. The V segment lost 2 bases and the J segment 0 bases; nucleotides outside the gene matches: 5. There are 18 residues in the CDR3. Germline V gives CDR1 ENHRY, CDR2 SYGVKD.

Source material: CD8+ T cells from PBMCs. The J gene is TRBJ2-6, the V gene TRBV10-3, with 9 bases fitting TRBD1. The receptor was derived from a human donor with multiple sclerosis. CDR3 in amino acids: CAISELGTGTSGANVLTF. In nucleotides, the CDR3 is TGTGCCATCAGTGAGCTGGGGACAGGGACCTCTGGGGCCAACGTCCTGACTTTC.